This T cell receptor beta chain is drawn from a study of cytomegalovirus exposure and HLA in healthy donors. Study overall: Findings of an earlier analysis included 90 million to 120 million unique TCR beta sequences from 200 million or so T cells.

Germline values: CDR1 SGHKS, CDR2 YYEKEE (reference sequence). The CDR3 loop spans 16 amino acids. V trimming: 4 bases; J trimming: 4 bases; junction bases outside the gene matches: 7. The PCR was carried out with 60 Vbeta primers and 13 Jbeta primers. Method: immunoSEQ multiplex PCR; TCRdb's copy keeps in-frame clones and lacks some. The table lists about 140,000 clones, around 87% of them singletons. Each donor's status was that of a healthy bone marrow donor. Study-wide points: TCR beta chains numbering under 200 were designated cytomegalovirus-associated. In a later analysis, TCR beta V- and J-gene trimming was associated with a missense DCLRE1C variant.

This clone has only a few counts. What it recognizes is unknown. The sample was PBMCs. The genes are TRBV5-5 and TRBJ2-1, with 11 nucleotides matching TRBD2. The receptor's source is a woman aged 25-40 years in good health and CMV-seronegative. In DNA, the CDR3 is TGTGCCAGCAGCACTACTAGCGGGGGCCCGTACAATGAGCAGTTCTTC. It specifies CASSTTSGGPYNEQFF.